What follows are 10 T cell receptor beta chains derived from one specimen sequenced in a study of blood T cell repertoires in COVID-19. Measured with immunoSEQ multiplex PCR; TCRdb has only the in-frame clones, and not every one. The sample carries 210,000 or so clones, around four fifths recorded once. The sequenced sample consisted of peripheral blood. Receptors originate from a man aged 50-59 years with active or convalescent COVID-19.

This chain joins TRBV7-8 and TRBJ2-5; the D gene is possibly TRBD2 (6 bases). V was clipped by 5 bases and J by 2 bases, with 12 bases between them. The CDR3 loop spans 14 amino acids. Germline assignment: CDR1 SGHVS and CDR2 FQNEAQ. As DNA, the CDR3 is TGTGCCAGCAGCCGGGGACTGCAACAAGAGACCCAGTACTTC. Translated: CASSRGLQQETQYF.

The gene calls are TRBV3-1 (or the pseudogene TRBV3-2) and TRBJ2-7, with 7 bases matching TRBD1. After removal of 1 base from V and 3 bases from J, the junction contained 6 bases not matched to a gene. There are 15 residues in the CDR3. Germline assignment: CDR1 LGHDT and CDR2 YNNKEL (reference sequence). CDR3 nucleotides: TGTGCCAGCAGCCAAGGAGGTACAGGGGTCTACGAGCAGTACTTC. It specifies CASSQGGTGVYEQYF.

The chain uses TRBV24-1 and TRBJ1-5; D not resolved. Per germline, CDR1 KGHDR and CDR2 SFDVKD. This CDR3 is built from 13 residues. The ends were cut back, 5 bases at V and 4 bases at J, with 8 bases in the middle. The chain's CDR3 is CATSVQPNQPQHF. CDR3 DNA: TGTGCCACCAGTGTACAGCCAAATCAGCCCCAGCATTTT.

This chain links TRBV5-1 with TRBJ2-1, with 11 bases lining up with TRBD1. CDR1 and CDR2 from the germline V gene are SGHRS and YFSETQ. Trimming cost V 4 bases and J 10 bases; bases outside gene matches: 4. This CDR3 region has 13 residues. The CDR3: CASSAGTGGEQFF. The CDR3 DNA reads TGCGCCAGCAGCGCCGGGACAGGGGGGGAGCAGTTCTTC.

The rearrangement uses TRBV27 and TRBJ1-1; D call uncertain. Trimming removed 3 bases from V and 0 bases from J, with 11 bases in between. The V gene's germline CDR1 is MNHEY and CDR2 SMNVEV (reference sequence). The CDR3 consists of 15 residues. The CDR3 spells CASSFIGNLNTEAFF. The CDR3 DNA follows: TGTGCCAGCAGTTTCATCGGGAACCTGAACACTGAAGCTTTCTTT.

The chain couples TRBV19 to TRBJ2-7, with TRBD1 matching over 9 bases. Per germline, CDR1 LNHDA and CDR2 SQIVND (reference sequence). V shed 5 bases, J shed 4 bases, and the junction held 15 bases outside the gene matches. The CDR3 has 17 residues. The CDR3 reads CASSPITGGSHLYEQYF. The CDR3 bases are TGTGCCAGTAGTCCTATAACAGGGGGCTCACATTTGTACGAGCAGTACTTC.

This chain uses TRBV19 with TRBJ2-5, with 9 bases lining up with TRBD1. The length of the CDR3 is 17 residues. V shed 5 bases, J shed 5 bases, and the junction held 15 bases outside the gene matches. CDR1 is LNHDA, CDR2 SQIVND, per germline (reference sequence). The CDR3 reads CASSSLQGARNRETQYF. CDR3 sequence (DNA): TGTGCCAGTAGTTCCTTACAGGGGGCGCGAAATAGGGAGACCCAGTACTTC.

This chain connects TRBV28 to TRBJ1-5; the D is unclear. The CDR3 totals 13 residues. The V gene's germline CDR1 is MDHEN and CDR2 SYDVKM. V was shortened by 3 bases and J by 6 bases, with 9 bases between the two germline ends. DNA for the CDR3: TGTGCCAGCAGTTTTACCGGGTTTCAGCCCCAGCATTTT. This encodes CASSFTGFQPQHF.

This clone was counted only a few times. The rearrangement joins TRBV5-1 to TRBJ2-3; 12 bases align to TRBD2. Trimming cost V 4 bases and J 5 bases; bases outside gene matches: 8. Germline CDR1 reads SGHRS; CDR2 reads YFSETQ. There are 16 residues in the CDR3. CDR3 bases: TGCGCCAGCAGCATACTACTAGCGGGAGGCAAAGATACGCAGTATTTT. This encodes CASSILLAGGKDTQYF. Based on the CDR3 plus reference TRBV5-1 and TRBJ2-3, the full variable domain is KAGVTQTPRYLIKTRGQQVTLSCSPISGHRSVSWYQQTPGQGLQFLFEYFSETQRNKGNFPGRFSGRQFSNSRSEMNVSTLELGDSALYLCASSILLAGGKDTQYFGPGTRLTVL.

The CDR3 is CASSMGGLAGGGTGELFF. The CDR3 DNA reads TGTGCCAGTAGTATGGGGGGACTAGCGGGAGGCGGCACCGGGGAGCTGTTTTTT. The chain combines TRBV19 with TRBJ2-2; 15 nucleotides agree with TRBD2. V gave up 3 bases and J gave up 4 bases; unmatched junction bases: 6. Germline V CDR1 and CDR2: LNHDA, SQIVND (reference sequence). This CDR3 region has 18 residues.